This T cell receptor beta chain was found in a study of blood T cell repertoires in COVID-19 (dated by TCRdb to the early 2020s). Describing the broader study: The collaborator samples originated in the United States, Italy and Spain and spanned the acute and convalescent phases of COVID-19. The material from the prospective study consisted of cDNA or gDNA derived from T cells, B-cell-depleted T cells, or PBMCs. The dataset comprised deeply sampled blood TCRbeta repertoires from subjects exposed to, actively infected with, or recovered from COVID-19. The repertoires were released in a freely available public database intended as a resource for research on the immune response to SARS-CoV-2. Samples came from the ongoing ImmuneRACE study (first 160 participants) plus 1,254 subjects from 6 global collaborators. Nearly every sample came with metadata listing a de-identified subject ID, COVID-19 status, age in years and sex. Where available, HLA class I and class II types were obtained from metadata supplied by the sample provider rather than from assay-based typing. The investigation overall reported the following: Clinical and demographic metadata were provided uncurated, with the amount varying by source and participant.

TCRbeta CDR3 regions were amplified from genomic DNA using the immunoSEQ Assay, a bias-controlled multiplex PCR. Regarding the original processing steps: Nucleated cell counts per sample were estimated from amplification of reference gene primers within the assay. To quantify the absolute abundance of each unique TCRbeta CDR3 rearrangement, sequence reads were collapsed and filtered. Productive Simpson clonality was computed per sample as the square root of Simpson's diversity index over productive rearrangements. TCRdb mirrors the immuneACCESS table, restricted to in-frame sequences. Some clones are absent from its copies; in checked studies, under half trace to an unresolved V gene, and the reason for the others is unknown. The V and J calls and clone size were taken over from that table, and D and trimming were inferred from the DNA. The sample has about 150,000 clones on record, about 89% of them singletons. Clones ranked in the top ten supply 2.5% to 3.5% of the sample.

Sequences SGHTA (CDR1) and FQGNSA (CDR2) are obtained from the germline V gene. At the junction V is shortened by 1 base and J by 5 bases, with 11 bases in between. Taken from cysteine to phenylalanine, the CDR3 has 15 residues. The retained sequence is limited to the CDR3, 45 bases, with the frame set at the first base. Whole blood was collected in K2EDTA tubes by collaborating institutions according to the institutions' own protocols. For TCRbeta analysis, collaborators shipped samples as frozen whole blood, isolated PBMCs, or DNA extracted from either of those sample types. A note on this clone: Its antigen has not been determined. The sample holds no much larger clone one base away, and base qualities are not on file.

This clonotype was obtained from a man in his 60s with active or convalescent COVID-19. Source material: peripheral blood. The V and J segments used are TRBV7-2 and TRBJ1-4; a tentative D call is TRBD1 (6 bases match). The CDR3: CASSLERGFNEKLFF. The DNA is TGTGCCAGCAGCTTAGAAAGGGGGTTCAATGAAAAACTGTTTTTT. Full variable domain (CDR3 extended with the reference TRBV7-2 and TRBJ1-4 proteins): GAGVSQSPSNKVTEKGKDVELRCDPISGHTALYWYRQSLGQGLEFLIYFQGNSAPDKSGLPSDRFSAERTGGSVSTLTIQRTQQEDSAVYLCASSLERGFNEKLFFGSGTQLSVL.